Below, one T cell receptor beta chain is given with its context. The source of the sample is a study of PD-1 blockade in classical Hodgkin lymphoma. The wider study: Nivolumab was administered to patients intravenously at 3 mg/kg every 2 weeks.

As to time point: cycle 4 day 1 (C4D1), after 6 weeks of nivolumab. Relapses following autologous stem cell transplantation were seen in all patients, with brentuximab vedotin exposure varying. Classification of best responses gave complete response, partial response or progressive disease. TCRdb keeps only in-frame clones here, not all; method: immunoSEQ multiplex PCR. The table records tens of thousands of clones, more than 75% of them present only once. The receptor's source is a human donor with classical Hodgkin lymphoma. The sequenced sample was peripheral blood mononuclear cells (PBMCs), obtained before the fourth cycle of nivolumab.

The CDR3 sequence: CASSLSGHGNTIYF. The CDR3 DNA sequence: TGTGCCAGTAGCCTCAGCGGGCACGGAAACACCATATATTTT. This sequence joins TRBV9 and TRBJ1-3, with unresolved D. Germline values: CDR1 SGDLS, CDR2 YYNGEE. This CDR3 comprises 14 residues. V was cut by 8 bases and J by 4 bases, with 16 bases left in between.